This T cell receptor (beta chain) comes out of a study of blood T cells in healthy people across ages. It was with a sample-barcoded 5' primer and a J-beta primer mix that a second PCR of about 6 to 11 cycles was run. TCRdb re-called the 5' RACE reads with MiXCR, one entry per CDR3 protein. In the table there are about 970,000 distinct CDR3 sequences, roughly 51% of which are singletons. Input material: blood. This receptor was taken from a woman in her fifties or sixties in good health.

The CDR3 coding sequence is TGCGCCAGCAGCCGGGAGGGAAGTAGCGAAAAACTGTTTTTT. It specifies CASSREGSSEKLFF. V and J are TRBV4-3 and TRBJ1-4, with D uncertain. The CDR3 is 14 amino acids. Germline loops: CDR1 LGHNA, CDR2 YSLEER. The V end was cut by 4 bases, the J end by 8 bases, with 14 bases between.